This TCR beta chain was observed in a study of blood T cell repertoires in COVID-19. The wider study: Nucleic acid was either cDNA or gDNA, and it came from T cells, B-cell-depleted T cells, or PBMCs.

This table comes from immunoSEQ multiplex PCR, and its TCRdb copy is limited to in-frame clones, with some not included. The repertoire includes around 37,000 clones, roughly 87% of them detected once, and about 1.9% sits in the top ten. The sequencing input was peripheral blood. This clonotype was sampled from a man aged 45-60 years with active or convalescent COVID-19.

The CDR3 DNA sequence: TGTGCCAGTAGTCCCGGGACAGATTATAGCAATCAGCCCCAGCATTTT. Its translation is CASSPGTDYSNQPQHF. The genes are TRBV19 and TRBJ1-5; 7 bases map to TRBD1. The trim removed 5 bases at V and 0 bases at J, leaving 7 bases unmatched. The germline V gene encodes CDR1 LNHDA and CDR2 SQIVND (reference sequence). The CDR3 is 16 residues long.